This T cell receptor beta chain emerged from a study of blood T cell repertoires in COVID-19 (dated by TCRdb to between 2020 and 2021). Notes on the research overall: The collaborator samples originated in the United States, Italy and Spain and spanned the acute and convalescent phases of COVID-19. The material from the prospective study consisted of cDNA or gDNA derived from T cells, B-cell-depleted T cells, or PBMCs. The dataset comprised deeply sampled blood TCRbeta repertoires from subjects exposed to, actively infected with, or recovered from COVID-19. A freely available public database, intended as a resource for researchers studying the immune response to SARS-CoV-2, is where the repertoires were released. Samples were obtained from the ongoing ImmuneRACE study (first 160 participants) and from 1,254 subjects provided by 6 global collaborators. A de-identified subject ID, COVID-19 status, age in years and sex were almost always included in the sample metadata. Where HLA class I and class II types were available, the types were taken from metadata supplied by the sample provider, not from assay-based typing.

The collaborating institutions used their own protocols to collect whole blood in K2EDTA tubes. Collaborator samples were shipped for TCRbeta analysis as frozen whole blood, isolated PBMCs, or DNA extracted from either sample type. TCRbeta CDR3 regions were amplified from genomic DNA by means of the immunoSEQ Assay, a bias-controlled multiplex PCR. The paper's processing steps were these. Within the assay, amplification of reference gene primers was used to estimate how many nucleated cells each sample contained. To quantify the absolute abundance of each unique TCRbeta CDR3 rearrangement, sequence reads were collapsed and filtered. For each sample, productive Simpson clonality was calculated as the square root of Simpson's diversity index over productive rearrangements. Held by TCRdb, this immuneACCESS table contains in-frame sequences only and omits some clones. Under half of the omission traces to an unresolved V gene where checked; the cause of the rest is unknown. The V and J calls and clone size come from that table; D and trimming were worked out from the DNA. The sample table records more than 65,000 clones; 60% to 80% of these occur just once. Together, the top ten hold around 47% of the sample.

About this clone: No antigen is known for it. The input lacks base qualities; no much larger clone sits a single base away.

General study outcomes and caveats: How much clinical and demographic metadata was included differed by source and by participant, and the metadata was provided uncurated.

Including the terminal cysteine and phenylalanine, the CDR3 comprises 16 residues. Just CDR3 DNA is preserved here, 48 bases in frame from base 1. The germline V gene encodes CDR1 SGDLS and CDR2 YYNGEE. V is pruned by 0 bases and J by 2 bases, leaving 8 bases of the junction without a gene match. This clonotype was obtained from a human donor in a cohort sampled during active COVID-19. The chain uses TRBV9 and TRBJ2-7; 7 nucleotides in the junction match TRBD2. Material for sequencing was peripheral blood. The DNA sequence is given as TGTGCCAGCAGCGTAGCTATATCGGGGGGAGCCTACGAGCAGTACTTC. The translation is CASSVAISGGAYEQYF. The CDR3, completed at both ends by the reference TRBV9 and TRBJ2-7 genes, gives the full variable domain DSGVTQTPKHLITATGQRVTLRCSPRSGDLSVYWYQQSLDQGLQFLIQYYNGEERAKGNILERFSAQQFPDLHSELNLSSLELGDSALYFCASSVAISGGAYEQYFGPGTRLTVT.